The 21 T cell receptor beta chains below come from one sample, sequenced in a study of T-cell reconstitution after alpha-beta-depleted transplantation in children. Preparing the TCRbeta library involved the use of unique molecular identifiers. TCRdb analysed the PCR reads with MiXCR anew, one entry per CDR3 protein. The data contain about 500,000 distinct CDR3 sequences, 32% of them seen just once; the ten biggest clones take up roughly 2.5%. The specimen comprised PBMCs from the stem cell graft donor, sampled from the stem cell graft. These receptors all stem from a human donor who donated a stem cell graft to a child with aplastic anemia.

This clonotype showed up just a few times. CDR3 in amino acids: CATSQRGSNQPQHF. In DNA form, the CDR3 reads TGTGCCACCAGCCAGAGGGGGAGCAATCAGCCCCAGCATTTT. The chain couples TRBV24-1 to TRBJ1-5; a weak D match, TRBD1 (6 bases). CDR1 is KGHDR, CDR2 SFDVKD, per germline. Trimming shortened V by 7 bases and J by 1 base, and 10 bases separated the two germline ends. This CDR3 region has 14 residues.

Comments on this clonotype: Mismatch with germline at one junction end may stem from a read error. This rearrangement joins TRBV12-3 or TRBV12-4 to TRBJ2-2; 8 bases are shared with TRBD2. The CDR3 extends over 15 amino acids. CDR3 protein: CASSLRGANTGELFF. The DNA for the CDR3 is TGCGCCAGCAGCTTGCGGGGGGCTAACACCGGGGAGCTGTTTTTT.

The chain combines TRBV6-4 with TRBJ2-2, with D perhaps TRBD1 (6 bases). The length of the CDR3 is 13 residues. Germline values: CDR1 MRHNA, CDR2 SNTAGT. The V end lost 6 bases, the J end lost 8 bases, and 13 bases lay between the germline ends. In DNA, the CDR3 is TGTGCCAGCAGCCAACAGGGAACGGGGGAGCTGTTTTTT. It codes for CASSQQGTGELFF.

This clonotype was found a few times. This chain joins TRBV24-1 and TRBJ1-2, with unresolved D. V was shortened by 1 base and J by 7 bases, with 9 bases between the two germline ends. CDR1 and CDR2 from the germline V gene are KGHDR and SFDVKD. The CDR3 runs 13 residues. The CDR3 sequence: CATSDFSGSGYTF. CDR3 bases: TGTGCCACCAGTGATTTTTCCGGGAGTGGCTACACCTTC.

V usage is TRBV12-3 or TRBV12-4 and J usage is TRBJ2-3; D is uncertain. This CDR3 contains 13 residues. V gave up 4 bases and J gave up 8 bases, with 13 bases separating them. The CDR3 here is CASSSDHPGTQYF. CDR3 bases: TGTGCCAGCAGTTCTGACCACCCGGGTACGCAGTATTTT.

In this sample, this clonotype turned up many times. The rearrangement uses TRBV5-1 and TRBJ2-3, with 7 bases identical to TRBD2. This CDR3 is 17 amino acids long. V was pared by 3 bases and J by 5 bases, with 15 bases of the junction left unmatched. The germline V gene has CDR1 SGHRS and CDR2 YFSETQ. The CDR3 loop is CASSSRLVGGLGDTQYF. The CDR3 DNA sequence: TGCGCCAGCAGCTCCCGATTGGTGGGAGGGCTGGGAGATACGCAGTATTTT.

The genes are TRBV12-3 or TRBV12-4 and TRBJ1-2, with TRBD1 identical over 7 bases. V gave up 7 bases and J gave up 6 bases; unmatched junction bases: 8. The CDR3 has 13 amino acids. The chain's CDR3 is CASTQGTADGYTF. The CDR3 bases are TGTGCCAGCACCCAAGGGACAGCGGATGGCTACACCTTC.

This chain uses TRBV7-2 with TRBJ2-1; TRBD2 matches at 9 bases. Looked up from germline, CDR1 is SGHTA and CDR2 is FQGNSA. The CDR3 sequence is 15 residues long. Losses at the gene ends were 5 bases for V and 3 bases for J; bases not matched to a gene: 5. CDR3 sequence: CASSQASGNYNEQFF. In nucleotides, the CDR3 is TGTGCCAGCAGCCAGGCTAGCGGGAACTACAATGAGCAGTTCTTC.

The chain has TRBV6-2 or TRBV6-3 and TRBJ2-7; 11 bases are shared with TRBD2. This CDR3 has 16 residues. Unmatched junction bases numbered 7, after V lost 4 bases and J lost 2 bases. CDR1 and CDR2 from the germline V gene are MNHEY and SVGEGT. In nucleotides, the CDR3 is TGTGCCAGCAGTTTCGTTAGCGGGAGGGTCGCCTACGAGCAGTACTTC. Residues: CASSFVSGRVAYEQYF.

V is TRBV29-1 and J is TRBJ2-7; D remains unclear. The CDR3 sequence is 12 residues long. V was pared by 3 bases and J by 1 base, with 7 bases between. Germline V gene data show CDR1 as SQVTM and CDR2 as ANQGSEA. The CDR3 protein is CSVEVASYEQYF. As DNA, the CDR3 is TGCAGCGTTGAGGTCGCATCCTACGAGCAGTACTTC.

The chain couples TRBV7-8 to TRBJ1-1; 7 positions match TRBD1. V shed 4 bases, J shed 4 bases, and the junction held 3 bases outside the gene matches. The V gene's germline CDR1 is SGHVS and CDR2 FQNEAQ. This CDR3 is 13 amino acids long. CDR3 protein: CASSWDSLTEAFF. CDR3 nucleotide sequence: TGTGCCAGCAGCTGGGACAGCCTCACTGAAGCTTTCTTT.

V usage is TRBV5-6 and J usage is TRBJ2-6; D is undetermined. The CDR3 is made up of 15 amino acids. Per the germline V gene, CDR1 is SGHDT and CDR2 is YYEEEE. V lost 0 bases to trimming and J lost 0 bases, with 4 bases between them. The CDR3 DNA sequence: TGTGCCAGCAGCTTGGGGTACTCTGGGGCCAACGTCCTGACTTTC. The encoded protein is CASSLGYSGANVLTF.

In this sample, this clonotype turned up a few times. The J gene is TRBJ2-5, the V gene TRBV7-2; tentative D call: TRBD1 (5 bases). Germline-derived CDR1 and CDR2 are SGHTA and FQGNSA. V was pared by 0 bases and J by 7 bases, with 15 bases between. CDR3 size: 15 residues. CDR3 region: CASSLAGPHQGTQYF. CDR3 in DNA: TGTGCCAGCAGCTTAGCGGGCCCCCACCAGGGGACCCAGTACTTC.

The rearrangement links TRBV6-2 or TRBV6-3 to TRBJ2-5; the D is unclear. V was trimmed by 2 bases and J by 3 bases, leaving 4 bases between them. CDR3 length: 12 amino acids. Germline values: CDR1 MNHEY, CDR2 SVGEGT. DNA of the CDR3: TGTGCCAGCAGTTACCAGGAAGAGACCCAGTACTTC. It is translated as CASSYQEETQYF.

Here the CDR3 reads CASSPSGREQFF. CDR3 nucleotide sequence: TGTGCCAGCAGCCCCTCGGGGAGAGAGCAGTTCTTC. The chain recombines TRBV7-9 with TRBJ2-1; possible D gene TRBD2, 5 bases. The germline V and J ends were trimmed by 5 bases and 10 bases, with 12 bases remaining between them. From germline, CDR1 is SEHNR and CDR2 FQNEAQ (reference sequence). CDR3 length equals 12 residues.

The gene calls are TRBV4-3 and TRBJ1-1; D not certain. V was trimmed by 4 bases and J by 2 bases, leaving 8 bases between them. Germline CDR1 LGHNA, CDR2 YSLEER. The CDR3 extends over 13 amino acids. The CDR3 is CASSRGTNTEAFF. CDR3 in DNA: TGCGCCAGCAGCCGTGGCACAAACACTGAAGCTTTCTTT.

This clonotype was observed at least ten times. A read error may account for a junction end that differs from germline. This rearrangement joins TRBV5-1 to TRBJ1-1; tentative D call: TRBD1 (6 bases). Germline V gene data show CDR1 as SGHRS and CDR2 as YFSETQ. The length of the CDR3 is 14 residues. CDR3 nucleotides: TGTGCCAGCAGCCTACAGGGACGGAACACTGAAGCTTTCTTT. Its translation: CASSLQGRNTEAFF.

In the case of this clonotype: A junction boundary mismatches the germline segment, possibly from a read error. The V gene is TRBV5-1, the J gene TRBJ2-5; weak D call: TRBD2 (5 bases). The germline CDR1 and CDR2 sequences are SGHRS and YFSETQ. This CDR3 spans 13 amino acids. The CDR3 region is CASSLGLEETQYF. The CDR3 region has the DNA TGTGCCAGCTCACTAGGGTTAGAAGAGACCCAGTACTTC.

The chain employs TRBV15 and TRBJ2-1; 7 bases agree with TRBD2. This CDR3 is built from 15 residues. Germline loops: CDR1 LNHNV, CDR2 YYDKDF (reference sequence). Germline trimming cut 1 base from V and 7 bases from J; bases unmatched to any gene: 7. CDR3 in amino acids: CATSRAGSGGNEQFF. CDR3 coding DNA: TGTGCCACCAGCAGAGCGGGGTCCGGGGGGAATGAGCAGTTCTTC. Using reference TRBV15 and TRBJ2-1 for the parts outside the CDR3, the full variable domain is DAMVIQNPRYQVTQFGKPVTLSCSQTLNHNVMYWYQQKSSQAPKLLFHYYDKDFNNEADTPDNFQSRRPNTSFCFLDIRSPGLGDTAMYLCATSRAGSGGNEQFFGPGTRLTVL.

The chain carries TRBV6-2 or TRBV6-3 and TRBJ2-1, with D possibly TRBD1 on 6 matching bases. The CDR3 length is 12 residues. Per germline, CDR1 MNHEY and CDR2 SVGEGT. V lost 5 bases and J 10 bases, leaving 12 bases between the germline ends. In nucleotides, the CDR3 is TGTGCCAGCAGTAACAGGGCAGAGGAGCAGTTCTTC. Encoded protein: CASSNRAEEQFF.

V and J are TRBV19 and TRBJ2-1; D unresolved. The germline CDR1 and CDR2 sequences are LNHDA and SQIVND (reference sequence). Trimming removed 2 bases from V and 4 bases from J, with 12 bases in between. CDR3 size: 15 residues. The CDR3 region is CASSISVQPYNEQFF. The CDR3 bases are TGTGCCAGTAGTATATCGGTGCAGCCATACAATGAGCAGTTCTTC.